The clone carrying this TCR beta chain was recorded only once. Its antigen is currently unknown. This sample was included in a study of OX40 agonist ivuxolimab in advanced cancers. Study-level results: Clonal expansion was among the lowest in partial responders at 0.1-3.0 mg/kg, especially CD8+.

The V segment lost 6 bases and the J segment 11 bases; nucleotides outside the gene matches: 15. Germline lookup yields CDR1 SNHLY and CDR2 FYNNEI. This CDR3 contains 14 residues. Libraries were prepared by immunoSEQ multiplex PCR; TCRdb keeps only in-frame clonotypes and omits some of them. The sample shows 77,000 or so clones, 90% of them seen only once. The receptor was derived from an adult with an advanced solid tumor such as melanoma, head and neck, liver or kidney cancer. The source material was CD4+ or CD8+ T cells sorted from blood, sampled in a trial of the OX40 agonist ivuxolimab. V gene TRBV2 combines with J gene TRBJ1-1; 7 nucleotides agree with TRBD1. The CDR3 is CASRSRDSPKEAFF. The CDR3 nucleotides are TGTGCCAGCAGATCCCGGGACAGTCCAAAGGAGGCTTTCTTT.